This TCR beta chain was captured in a study of blood T cells in healthy people across ages. V lost 1 base, J lost 0 bases, and 16 bases lay in between. The CDR3 is made up of 17 amino acids. Germline CDR1 and CDR2: SGHVS and FQNEAQ. Next came a second PCR, run for about 7 to 12 cycles, which used a sample-barcoded 5' primer along with a J-beta primer mix. Via MiXCR, TCRdb re-called the 5' RACE reads, giving one row per CDR3 protein. Among 2 million or so distinct CDR3 sequences, about 50% were seen once, and the ten largest hold more than 2%. The J gene is TRBJ2-7, the V gene TRBV7-8; no clear D. The sequence was collected from a woman aged 40 to 50 in good health. Sample: blood. The CDR3 DNA is TGTGCCAGCAGCTTAGAGACTGGGTATTCGGGCTCCTACGAGCAGTACTTC. Translated, it gives CASSLETGYSGSYEQYF.